This T cell receptor (beta chain) originates from a study of CD8 T cells in Susac syndrome. Sequencing of TCR beta, carried out with a high-throughput approach, was applied to CD8+ and CD4+ T cells from the blood. Random-hexamer reverse transcription was applied to roughly 0.45 to 1 ug RNA. Each CDR3 protein is one row after TCRdb ran MiXCR on the immunoSEQ multiplex PCR reads. The sample has 140,000 or so distinct CDR3 sequences, around 94% seen once. The CDR3 has 16 amino acids. Germline V CDR1 and CDR2: LGHDT, YNNKEL (reference sequence). The V segment lost 1 base and the J segment 2 bases; nucleotides outside the gene matches: 4.

Material for sequencing was CD4+ T cells from PBMCs. The receptor comes from a human donor in good health. The chain couples TRBV3-1 to TRBJ2-7; 11 bases map to TRBD2. CDR3 region: CASSQGTGLAAYEQYF. In nucleotides, the CDR3 is TGTGCCAGCAGCCAAGGAACGGGACTAGCGGCCTACGAGCAGTACTTC.